This is a list of T cell receptor beta chains from one sample in a study of shared clonotypes between healthy human individuals. Measured with immunoSEQ multiplex PCR; TCRdb has only the in-frame clones, and not every one. The table lists over a million clones, approximately 98% of them singletons, with roughly 0.45% in the top ten. The sample taken for sequencing was naive CD4+ T cells sorted from blood. The receptor set was obtained from a man between 25 and 39 years old in good health. The CDR3 runs from the conserved cysteine through the conserved F or W. A D gene is named only where the DNA matches it firmly. Rows may omit the clone size; those that give it use once, few, many or a size class.

j_call | clone_size | d_call | v_call | cdr3_nt | cdr3_aa
TRBJ2-1 | once | NA | TRBV25-1 | TGTGCCAGCAGGGACTCTTACTCCTACAATGAGCAGTTCTTC | CASRDSYSYNEQFF
TRBJ1-1 | NA | TRBD1 | TRBV5-1 | TGCGCCAGCAGCTTGGCTAAGAGGCAGGGGGGTGAGGCTTTCTTT | CASSLAKRQGGEAFF
TRBJ2-1 | NA | NA | TRBV15 | TGTGCCACCAGCAGAGGGGGGGACCTCCTGAATGAGCAGTTCTTC | CATSRGGDLLNEQFF
TRBJ2-3 | NA | NA | TRBV5-1 | TGCGCCAGCAGCTTAGGAGGAGCGCGGGGCACAGATACGCAGTATTTT | CASSLGGARGTDTQYF
TRBJ1-2 | NA | NA | TRBV29-1 | TGCAGCGTTGAAAGAGGGCGCGAGGGCTACACCTTC | CSVERGREGYTF
TRBJ2-5 | once | NA | TRBV2 | TGTGCCAGCAGTGTGTATCCCCAAGAGACCCAGTACTTC | CASSVYPQETQYF
TRBJ2-5 | NA | TRBD2 | TRBV28 | TGTGCCAGCAGTTCACTAGCGGGAGGAGGAGAGACCCAGTACTTC | CASSSLAGGGETQYF
TRBJ2-1 | NA | TRBD2 | TRBV9 | TGTGCCAGCAGTGTGAACTTGCGGGAGCTATCTGGAAACAATGAGCAGTTCTTC | CASSVNLRELSGNNEQFF
TRBJ2-3 | NA | TRBD1 | TRBV5-1 | TGCGCCAGCAGCAGGACAGGGGGCATTTCAGATACGCAGTATTTT | CASSRTGGISDTQYF
TRBJ2-1 | NA | TRBD2 | TRBV10-2 | TGCGCCAGCAGGGGACTAGCGGGGAACTACAATGAGCAGTTCTTC | CASRGLAGNYNEQFF
TRBJ2-1 | NA | TRBD2 | TRBV29-1 | TGCAGCGTCGATGGACTAGCGGACTACAATGAGCAGTTCTTC | CSVDGLADYNEQFF
TRBJ2-2 | NA | NA | TRBV6-5 | TGTGCCAGCAGAGTTGTACCGAACACCGGGGAGCTGTTTTTT | CASRVVPNTGELFF
TRBJ1-1 | NA | NA | TRBV28 | TGTGCCAGCAGTTTACGGGCGGGCGTGGGGGCCACTGAAGCTTTCTTT | CASSLRAGVGATEAFF
TRBJ1-1 | NA | NA | TRBV19 | TGTGCCAGTTCCCGACAGTTATCGAACACTGAAGCTTTCTTT | CASSRQLSNTEAFF
TRBJ2-3 | NA | TRBD2 | TRBV4-2 | TGTGCCAGCAGCCAGACTAACCTAGCGGGAGATGCAGATACGCAGTATTTT | CASSQTNLAGDADTQYF
TRBJ1-5 | NA | NA | TRBV6-1 | TGTGCCAGCAGGACCTCTCATAGCAATCAGCCCCAGCATTTT | CASRTSHSNQPQHF
TRBJ2-1 | NA | TRBD2 | TRBV5-1 | TGCGCCAGCAGCTTTCCCCCCGGGACTAGCGGAGCTAACTCCTACAATGAGCAGTTCTTC | CASSFPPGTSGANSYNEQFF
TRBJ1-4 | NA | NA | TRBV7-9 | TGTGCCAGCAGCTTATGGCCGGGACGAAGTGAAAAACTGTTTTTT | CASSLWPGRSEKLFF
TRBJ2-3 | NA | TRBD2 | TRBV5-1 | TGCGCCAGCAGGACGGGAGGCACCTTCACAGATACGCAGTATTTT | CASRTGGTFTDTQYF
TRBJ2-1 | once | NA | TRBV11-2 | TGTGCCAGCAGCCGTAACCCCCTGATGATCTACAATGAGCAGTTCTTC | CASSRNPLMIYNEQFF
TRBJ1-1 | NA | TRBD1 | TRBV28 | TGTGCCAGCAGCCAAACGGGGACAGGGGGCACTGAAGCTTTCTTT | CASSQTGTGGTEAFF
TRBJ2-7 | NA | TRBD2 | TRBV5-1 | TGCGCCAGCAGCTTGGGGCTAGCGGGAGGGCCCGAGCAGTACTTC | CASSLGLAGGPEQYF
TRBJ2-7 | NA | TRBD1 | TRBV11-2 | TGTGCCAGCAGCTTAGTCAGGGGGCTCTACGAGCAGTACTTC | CASSLVRGLYEQYF
TRBJ1-2 | NA | NA | TRBV28 | TGTGCCAGCAGTCCATCAGGGGCCAACTATGGCTACACCTTC | CASSPSGANYGYTF
TRBJ1-5 | NA | NA | TRBV4-1 | TGCGCCAGCAGCCAAGATCCCTCGACTGATCAGCCCCAGCATTTT | CASSQDPSTDQPQHF
TRBJ2-4 | NA | NA | TRBV7-6 | TGTGCCAGCAGCCCAGGGACGGATAAAAACATTCAGTACTTC | CASSPGTDKNIQYF
TRBJ2-7 | few | TRBD2 | TRBV10-3 | TGTGCCATCAGTGAGACTAAGCGGGAGGCGTCCTACGAGCAGTACTTC | CAISETKREASYEQYF
TRBJ2-7 | NA | NA | TRBV18 | TGTGCCAGCTCACCTACTTTAAATCCCCGGGACAACTACGAGCAGTACTTC | CASSPTLNPRDNYEQYF
TRBJ1-1 | NA | TRBD1 | TRBV7-2 | TGTGCCAGCAGCCCCGGACAGGGGTCCACTGAAGCTTTCTTT | CASSPGQGSTEAFF
TRBJ2-7 | NA | NA | TRBV21-1 | TGTGCCAGCAACAAACCCCAGACCTGGGGTCGCTCCTACGAGCAGTACTTC | CASNKPQTWGRSYEQYF
TRBJ1-2 | NA | NA | TRBV11-2 | TGTGCCAGCAGCCCCAGCGGAAATGGCTACACCTTC | CASSPSGNGYTF
TRBJ1-5 | NA | NA | TRBV28 | TGTGCCAGCAGTTTAATAAGTCAGCCCCAGCATTTT | CASSLISQPQHF
TRBJ2-7 | NA | NA | TRBV6-6 | TGTGCCAGCAGTTATGGGGTAGAAACCTACGAGCAGTACTTC | CASSYGVETYEQYF
TRBJ2-3 | NA | TRBD1 | TRBV18 | TGTGCCAGCTCACATGACAGGGGGCGCACAGATACGCAGTATTTT | CASSHDRGRTDTQYF
TRBJ2-5 | NA | NA | TRBV27 | TGTGCCAGCAGTTTCACCCCCCTCGGAGAGACCCAGTACTTC | CASSFTPLGETQYF
TRBJ2-7 | NA | TRBD1 | TRBV30 | TGTGCCTGGAAACAACCGGGACAGGGTTCGGACTACGAGCAGTACTTC | CAWKQPGQGSDYEQYF
TRBJ2-4 | NA | TRBD2 | TRBV18 | TGTGCCAGCTCATGGACTCTAGCTAGCGGAAACAGGTTGAACATTCAGTACTTC | CASSWTLASGNRLNIQYF
TRBJ2-3 | NA | NA | TRBV7-2 | TGTGCCAGCAGCTTAATGTGGGATACGCAGTATTTT | CASSLMWDTQYF
TRBJ1-1 | NA | NA | TRBV6-4 | TGTGCCAGCAGTGATCGGAAAAACACTGAAGCTTTCTTT | CASSDRKNTEAFF
TRBJ2-3 | NA | TRBD1 | TRBV11-2 | TGTGCCAGCAGCAGCCTGGGACAGGGGGCCACAGATACGCAGTATTTT | CASSSLGQGATDTQYF
TRBJ1-1 | once | NA | TRBV5-1 | TGCGCCAGCAGCTTAGACATTGAAGGTGAAGCTTTCTTT | CASSLDIEGEAFF
TRBJ2-1 | NA | TRBD1 | TRBV5-4 | TGTGCCAGCAGCTCCCCGGGCAGGGGGCCGGGGGATGAGCAGTTCTTC | CASSSPGRGPGDEQFF
TRBJ1-1 | NA | NA | TRBV9 | TGTGCCAGCAGCGTAGAGGAGAACACTGAAGCTTTCTTT | CASSVEENTEAFF
TRBJ1-2 | NA | NA | TRBV29-1 | TGCAGCGTTTCCGGTTATGGCTACACCTTC | CSVSGYGYTF
TRBJ2-1 | NA | NA | TRBV5-1 | TGCGCCAGCAGCCTTAGCGGCGATTTCTACAATGAGCAGTTCTTC | CASSLSGDFYNEQFF
TRBJ2-5 | NA | NA | TRBV18 | TGTGCCAGCTCACCAACCAGCGAGACCCAGTACTTC | CASSPTSETQYF
TRBJ2-7 | NA | TRBD2 | TRBV13 | TGTGCCAGCAGCTCCCGGGGGGGCTACGAGCAGTACTTC | CASSSRGGYEQYF
TRBJ2-2 | NA | NA | TRBV29-1 | TGCAGCGCGAGCACACAAATCACCGGGGAGCTGTTTTTT | CSASTQITGELFF
TRBJ2-3 | NA | NA | TRBV9 | TGTGCCAGCAGCGTAGGGGCCCCAGATACGCAGTATTTT | CASSVGAPDTQYF
TRBJ1-1 | once | NA | TRBV5-1 | TGCGCCAGCAGCCCCGGCTTGAACACTGAAGCTTTCTTT | CASSPGLNTEAFF
TRBJ2-2 | NA | NA | TRBV7-8 | TGTGCCAGCAGCTCATTTAAGGTAGCCGGAGGCACCGGGGAGCTGTTTTTT | CASSSFKVAGGTGELFF
TRBJ1-2 | NA | TRBD1 | TRBV28 | TGTGCCATCAGCAACCCCACACAGGGGCTCAATGGCTACACCTTC | CAISNPTQGLNGYTF
TRBJ2-7 | NA | TRBD2 | TRBV5-4 | TGTGCCAGCAGCACTAGCGGGTCCTACGAGCAGTACTTC | CASSTSGSYEQYF
TRBJ2-7 | NA | TRBD1 | TRBV10-3 | TGTGCCATCACCTGGGACAGGGCCTACGAGCAGTACTTC | CAITWDRAYEQYF
TRBJ2-1 | NA | NA | TRBV11-2 | TGTGCCGTGGGGGCCCGCGTTCGCAATGAGCAGTTCTTC | CAVGARVRNEQFF
TRBJ1-2 | NA | NA | TRBV19 | TGTGCCAGTAGTGTCGGTGGGACGGCCTATGGCTACACCTTC | CASSVGGTAYGYTF
TRBJ2-7 | NA | NA | TRBV19 | TGTGCCAGCCTTTCGCCGGGAAACTCCTACGAGCAGTACTTC | CASLSPGNSYEQYF
TRBJ2-6 | NA | NA | TRBV7-2 | TGTGCCAGTCACCGGAGGGGCTCTGGGGCCAACGTCCTGACTTTC | CASHRRGSGANVLTF
TRBJ1-2 | once | NA | TRBV11-1 | TGTGCCAGCAGCTTAGAACCGGGGGCGCCGAGCTACACCTTC | CASSLEPGAPSYTF